This T cell receptor (beta chain) was sequenced in a study of shared clonotypes between healthy human individuals. Notes on the study in general: Of the naive CD4 clonotypes, around 4.9% were shared across a handful of donors. Unshared clonotypes carried lower generation probabilities than those common to all four donors.

This CDR3 is built from 16 residues. Trimming shortened V by 1 base and J by 5 bases, and 14 bases separated the two germline ends. Germline-derived CDR1 and CDR2 are LGHNT and FRNRAP. Measured with immunoSEQ multiplex PCR; TCRdb has only the in-frame clones, and not every one. In the table there are about a million clones, about 75% of which are singletons. This clone was seen a handful of times. Its target is unknown. The TCR comes from a man younger than 30 in good health. The chain couples TRBV12-5 to TRBJ1-4; D possibly corresponds to TRBD1 (6 bases). The sequenced material came from memory CD4+ T cells sorted from blood. Subset defined: CD45RA-negative fraction. In nucleotides, the CDR3 is TGTGCTAGTGGTTTGGGACAGGTACAAGGGAATGAAAAACTGTTTTTT. Its translation is CASGLGQVQGNEKLFF.